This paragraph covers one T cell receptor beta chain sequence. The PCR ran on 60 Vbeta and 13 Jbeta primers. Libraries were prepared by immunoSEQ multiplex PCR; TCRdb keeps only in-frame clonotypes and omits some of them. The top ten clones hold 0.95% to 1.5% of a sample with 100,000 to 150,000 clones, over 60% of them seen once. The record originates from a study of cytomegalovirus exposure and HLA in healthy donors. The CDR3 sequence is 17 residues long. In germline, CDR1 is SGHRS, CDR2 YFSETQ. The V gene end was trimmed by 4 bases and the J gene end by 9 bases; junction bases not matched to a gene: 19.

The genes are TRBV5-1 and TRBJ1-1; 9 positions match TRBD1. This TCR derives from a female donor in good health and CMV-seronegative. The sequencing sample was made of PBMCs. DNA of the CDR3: TGCGCCAGCAGCCATCAACCTCTAACAGGGGGCGAGCCCAAAGCTTTCTTT. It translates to CASSHQPLTGGEPKAFF.